These 21 T cell receptor beta chains were sequenced from one sample in a study of blood T cell repertoires in COVID-19. The method was immunoSEQ multiplex PCR; TCRdb's version includes in-frame clones alone and lacks a portion of them. The data hold roughly 260,000 clones, with about nine tenths observed a single time. Sequencing was carried out using PBMCs or T cells enriched from blood (not recorded which). The receptors were sampled from a woman in her 30s with acute COVID-19.

In nucleotides, the CDR3 is TGTGCCAGCAGAGGCCCTGGGGCGAACTTTAATTCACCCCTCCACTTT. This sequence encodes CASRGPGANFNSPLHF. V gene TRBV21-1 combines with J gene TRBJ1-6; TRBD1 is the table's D call and was not checked against the DNA. TRBV21-1 is flagged as a pseudogene. This CDR3 has 16 residues.

The V and J genes are TRBV18 and TRBJ2-1, with TRBD1 identical over 9 bases. The length of the CDR3 is 14 residues. V lost 0 bases to trimming and J lost 8 bases; unmatched junction nucleotides: 2. In germline, CDR1 is KGHSH, CDR2 LQKENI. CDR3 region: CASSPPGTGYEQFF. In nucleotides, the CDR3 is TGTGCCAGCTCACCACCCGGGACAGGGTATGAGCAGTTCTTC.

The chain links TRBV12-5 to TRBJ1-2; TRBD1 aligns across 12 bases. CDR3 length: 17 amino acids. Germline assignment: CDR1 LGHNT and CDR2 FRNRAP. V shed 0 bases and J 8 bases; nucleotides not matched to a gene: 10. The DNA for the CDR3 is TGTGCTAGTGGTTTGGTTCCCGGGACAGGGGGCAGGTCGGGCTACACCTTC. Its protein is CASGLVPGTGGRSGYTF.

The V gene is TRBV5-1, the J gene TRBJ2-1; 10 bases agree with TRBD1. V lost 3 bases, J lost 8 bases, and 11 bases stayed unmatched. The CDR3 contains 16 residues. Germline V gene sequence: CDR1 SGHRS, CDR2 YFSETQ. The CDR3, as DNA: TGCGCCAGCAGCTGGGTGACAGGGGGCGCGGGTGATGAGCAGTTCTTC. Its translation is CASSWVTGGAGDEQFF.

The CDR3 nucleotides are TGTGCCAGCGAACAGGGGTCCTATAATTCACCCCTCCACTTT. This codes for CASEQGSYNSPLHF. This chain joins TRBV19 and TRBJ1-6; TRBD1 aligns across 7 bases. With 9 bases clipped from V and 1 base from J, the junction kept 3 bases outside the gene matches. The CDR3 totals 14 residues. The germline gives CDR1 LNHDA, CDR2 SQIVND (reference sequence).

The gene calls are TRBV11-3 and TRBJ2-2, with 10 bases identical to TRBD1. Per germline, CDR1 SGHNT and CDR2 YENEEA. The CDR3 has 15 amino acids. Trimming cost V 5 bases and J 3 bases; bases outside gene matches: 3. For the CDR3, the DNA is TGTGCCAGCAGCCCCGGGACAGGGGACACCGGGGAGCTGTTTTTT. Its translation is CASSPGTGDTGELFF.

The gene calls are TRBV29-1 and TRBJ1-1, with D possibly matching TRBD1 (5 bases). This CDR3 is built from 13 residues. Trimming pared 5 bases from V and 5 bases from J, leaving 15 bases between. CDR1 is SQVTM, CDR2 ANQGSEA, per germline. CDR3 nucleotide sequence: TGCAGCGTTCGGGTGGGGCCGGAGACTGAAGCTTTCTTT. Amino acids: CSVRVGPETEAFF.

The chain employs TRBV5-4 and TRBJ1-4; no clear D. Trimming cost V 3 bases and J 4 bases, with 13 bases left between them. CDR1 SGHNT and CDR2 YYREEE come from the germline V gene (reference sequence). The CDR3 is 15 residues long. The CDR3 DNA sequence: TGTGCCAGCAGCTACCGCCCCAGTTTTAATGAAAAACTGTTTTTT. As protein: CASSYRPSFNEKLFF.

The chain joins TRBV7-9 to TRBJ1-6, with TRBD1 matching 7 bases. The junction had 4 bases not matched to a gene; V was cut back by 1 base and J by 7 bases. The CDR3 length is 15 residues. Germline V gives CDR1 SEHNR, CDR2 FQNEAQ (reference sequence). The CDR3 here is CASSLEVRGNSPLHF. DNA for the CDR3: TGTGCCAGCAGCTTAGAAGTCAGGGGGAATTCACCCCTCCACTTT. Variable domain in full (rest from reference TRBV7-9 and TRBJ1-6): DTGVSQNPRHKITKRGQNVTFRCDPISEHNRLYWYRQTLGQGPEFLTYFQNEAQLEKSRLLSDRFSAERPKGSFSTLEIQRTEQGDSAMYLCASSLEVRGNSPLHFGNGTRLTVT.

The chain links TRBV4-3 to TRBJ1-5; D is perhaps TRBD1 (6 bases). The CDR3 sequence is 14 residues long. V lost 1 base to trimming and J lost 6 bases, with 10 bases between them. The germline V gene encodes CDR1 LGHNA and CDR2 YSLEER. The DNA for the CDR3 is TGCGCCAGCAGCCAAGGGTCAGGGGTTCAGCCCCAGCATTTT. Translating gives CASSQGSGVQPQHF.

The genes are TRBV3-1 (or the pseudogene TRBV3-2) and TRBJ2-7; unclear D gene. The germline CDR1 and CDR2 sequences are LGHDT and YNNKEL (reference sequence). CDR3 length equals 15 residues. Trimming took off 0 bases at V and 4 bases at J, with 13 bases between the two ends. The CDR3 protein is CASSQDNLGRYEQYF. DNA for the CDR3: TGTGCCAGCAGCCAAGATAACCTCGGCAGGTACGAGCAGTACTTC.

The CDR3 region is CASSQALFGGVYGYTF. The CDR3 DNA sequence: TGTGCCAGCAGTCAAGCGCTGTTCGGAGGTGTTTATGGCTACACCTTC. The genes are TRBV6-2 or TRBV6-3 and TRBJ1-2; D ambiguous. CDR1 and CDR2 from the germline V gene are MNHEY and SVGEGT. CDR3 length equals 16 residues. V was trimmed by 5 bases and J by 5 bases, leaving 21 bases between them.

The V and J genes are TRBV2 and TRBJ1-5, with D possibly matching TRBD1 (6 bases). V dropped 5 bases and J dropped 0 bases, with 11 bases sitting between them. The CDR3 runs to 15 residues. Germline V gene sequence: CDR1 SNHLY, CDR2 FYNNEI. The CDR3 is CASSPGELSNQPQHF. As DNA, the CDR3 is TGTGCCAGCAGTCCAGGGGAGCTTAGCAATCAGCCCCAGCATTTT.

CDR3 sequence (DNA): TGCGCCAGCAGTGAATATAGGCGGCAGCCCCAGCATTTT. It yields the protein CASSEYRRQPQHF. The chain carries TRBV10-2 and TRBJ1-5; D not certain. Germline V lookup: CDR1 WSHSY, CDR2 SAAADI. Between the trimmed V and J ends, which lost 3 bases and 7 bases, there was a span of 10 bases. The CDR3 sequence is 13 residues long.

The rearrangement links TRBV11-2 to TRBJ1-1; no reliable D call. CDR3 length: 16 amino acids. Germline CDR1 is SGHAT and CDR2 is FQNNGV. V lost 6 bases and J 1 base, leaving 18 bases between the germline ends. The CDR3 nucleotides read TGTGCCAGCAGTTCTGGTCTTGGCTTCACGAACACTGAAGCTTTCTTT. Translation: CASSSGLGFTNTEAFF.

The chain employs TRBV19 and TRBJ2-2; D gene unclear. Trimming cost V 10 bases and J 1 base, with 10 bases left between them. The CDR3 runs 13 residues. Germline loops: CDR1 LNHDA, CDR2 SQIVND (reference sequence). CDR3 sequence: CATLTGNTGELFF. CDR3 sequence (DNA): TGTGCCACCTTGACGGGGAACACCGGGGAGCTGTTTTTT.

This chain joins TRBV5-1 and TRBJ1-2; perhaps TRBD1 as D (5 bases). CDR3 size: 15 residues. The V end lost 2 bases, the J end lost 4 bases, and 15 bases lay between the germline ends. The germline V gene encodes CDR1 SGHRS and CDR2 YFSETQ. The CDR3 region is CASSLQAAASYGYTF. The CDR3 coding sequence is TGCGCCAGCAGCTTACAGGCCGCAGCAAGCTATGGCTACACCTTC.

The chain joins TRBV6-5 to TRBJ2-5; 12 positions agree with TRBD1. The germline CDR1 and CDR2 sequences are MNHEY and SVGAGI. With 5 bases clipped from V and 13 bases from J, the junction kept 11 bases outside the gene matches. This CDR3 is 14 amino acids long. CDR3 loop: CASSLTGTGGRRYF. CDR3 bases: TGTGCCAGCAGTCTGACCGGGACAGGGGGCCGAAGGTACTTC.

The V call is TRBV7-8, the J call TRBJ2-1; 7 bases match TRBD1. The V gene's germline CDR1 is SGHVS and CDR2 FQNEAQ. The trim removed 2 bases at V and 8 bases at J, leaving 9 bases unmatched. The CDR3 has 15 amino acids. This CDR3 is CASSLRSGGNHEQFF. The CDR3 DNA reads TGTGCCAGCAGCTTAAGGTCAGGGGGTAATCATGAGCAGTTCTTC. Supplemented by reference TRBV7-8 and TRBJ2-1, the full variable domain reads GAGVSQSPRYKVAKRGQDVALRCDPISGHVSLFWYQQALGQGPEFLTYFQNEAQLDKSGLPSDRFFAERPEGSVSTLKIQRTQQEDSAVYLCASSLRSGGNHEQFFGPGTRLTVL.

The V call is TRBV6-5, the J call TRBJ2-1, with 7 bases matching TRBD2. From germline, CDR1 is MNHEY and CDR2 SVGAGI. The length of the CDR3 is 15 residues. Germline trimming cut 4 bases from V and 2 bases from J; bases unmatched to any gene: 5. CDR3 coding DNA: TGTGCCAGCAGTTTCACCGGGGGGACCTACAATGAGCAGTTCTTC. Its protein product is CASSFTGGTYNEQFF.

The rearrangement joins TRBV4-2 to TRBJ2-2; D is unclear. Germline V lookup: CDR1 LGHNA, CDR2 YNFKEQ. The V end was cut by 0 bases, the J end by 3 bases, with 8 bases between. This CDR3 comprises 15 residues. The CDR3: CASSQEQIYTGELFF. Written as DNA, the CDR3 is TGTGCCAGCAGCCAAGAACAGATCTACACCGGGGAGCTGTTTTTT.